These 2 T cell receptor beta chains came from one sample sequenced in a study of cytomegalovirus exposure and HLA in healthy donors. With 60 Vbeta and 13 Jbeta primers, the PCR was carried out. Using immunoSEQ multiplex PCR, the repertoire was profiled, and TCRdb retains in-frame clones only, with some absent. The sample lists around 150,000 clones, 65% to 85% occurring once. The sequenced sample was PBMCs. The receptors originated from a woman between 40 and 50 years old in good health and CMV-seropositive.

This chain connects TRBV30 to TRBJ1-1, with TRBD1 as a possible D gene (5 bases). There are 13 residues in the CDR3. CDR1 is GTSNPN, CDR2 SVGIG, per germline (reference sequence). Between the trimmed V and J ends, which lost 3 bases and 1 base, there was a span of 9 bases. DNA for the CDR3: TGTGCCTGGAGCCTTGGACAGAACACTGAAGCTTTCTTT. Its protein is CAWSLGQNTEAFF.

The CDR3 sequence: CASSPLTGGTGELFF. CDR3 in DNA: TGTGCCAGCTCACCACTGACAGGGGGCACCGGGGAGCTGTTTTTT. The chain recombines TRBV18 with TRBJ2-2, with 9 bases fitting TRBD1. After removal of 1 base from V and 4 bases from J, the junction contained 1 base not matched to a gene. The length of the CDR3 is 15 residues. Germline V gene sequence: CDR1 KGHSH, CDR2 LQKENI.